These T cell receptor beta chains were read from a single sample in a study of immune evolution from preneoplasia to lung adenocarcinoma. Sequenced by immunoSEQ multiplex PCR; TCRdb stores in-frame clones only, minus some. The sample lists over 6,000 clones, 80% to 85% occurring once. Material for sequencing was FFPE invasive lung adenocarcinoma tissue. The receptors shown here come from a person aged 45-65 years with lung adenocarcinoma. Both conserved end residues are part of each CDR3. The order of the fields is clone size, V gene, J gene, D gene, CDR3 protein, CDR3 DNA. D genes are given only for firm matches. The size field is filled for only some rows; it gives once, few, many or a size class.

size: -
V: TRBV11-2
J: TRBJ2-7
D: TRBD2
CDR3: CASSLSSGITYEQYF
DNA: TGTGCCAGCAGCTTATCTAGCGGGATAACCTACGAGCAGTACTTC

size: -
V: TRBV30
J: TRBJ2-1
D: -
CDR3: CAWTTGTSFYNEQFF
DNA: TGTGCCTGGACAACCGGGACTTCATTCTACAATGAGCAGTTCTTC

size: -
V: TRBV6-5
J: TRBJ2-7
D: -
CDR3: CASTQGGGREQYF
DNA: TGTGCTAGCACCCAAGGGGGTGGGCGCGAGCAGTACTTC

size: -
V: TRBV6-5
J: TRBJ2-7
D: TRBD1
CDR3: CASSYRQGGYEQYF
DNA: TGTGCCAGCAGTTACCGACAGGGGGGATACGAGCAGTACTTC

size: -
V: TRBV9
J: TRBJ2-6
D: -
CDR3: CASSVPGSGANVLTF
DNA: TGTGCCAGCAGCGTACCGGGCTCTGGGGCCAACGTCCTGACTTTC

size: -
V: TRBV9
J: TRBJ2-3
D: -
CDR3: CASNPFGRDSTDTQYF
DNA: TGTGCCAGCAACCCTTTCGGGAGAGATAGCACAGATACGCAGTATTTT

size: -
V: TRBV2
J: TRBJ1-1
D: -
CDR3: CASTFSKGDTEAFF
DNA: TGTGCCAGCACCTTCTCGAAAGGGGACACTGAAGCTTTCTTT

size: -
V: TRBV30
J: TRBJ1-5
D: -
CDR3: CAWSKDSNQPQHF
DNA: TGTGCCTGGAGTAAAGATAGCAATCAGCCCCAGCATTTT

size: -
V: TRBV30
J: TRBJ2-3
D: TRBD1
CDR3: CAWRDRGQGTQYF
DNA: TGTGCCTGGAGGGACAGGGGGCAGGGTACGCAGTATTTT

size: -
V: TRBV2
J: TRBJ2-1
D: -
CDR3: CASEGISYNEQFF
DNA: TGTGCCAGCGAGGGCATCTCCTACAATGAGCAGTTCTTC

size: -
V: TRBV11-2
J: TRBJ2-3
D: -
CDR3: CASQRAPFAADTQYF
DNA: TGTGCCAGCCAGAGGGCCCCATTTGCGGCAGATACGCAGTATTTT

size: -
V: TRBV6-5
J: TRBJ2-1
D: TRBD1
CDR3: CASRLQTGAGGEQFF
DNA: TGTGCCAGCAGACTTCAGACAGGGGCTGGGGGTGAGCAGTTCTTC

size: once
V: TRBV7-9
J: TRBJ2-7
D: -
CDR3: CASSAARRESYEQYF
DNA: TGTGCCAGCAGCGCCGCCCGGAGGGAATCCTACGAGCAGTACTTC

size: -
V: TRBV2
J: TRBJ2-7
D: TRBD1
CDR3: CASRGQVSSYEQYF
DNA: TGTGCCAGCAGGGGACAGGTTAGCTCCTACGAGCAGTACTTC

size: -
V: TRBV9
J: TRBJ1-4
D: -
CDR3: CASSFGLGNEKLFF
DNA: TGTGCCAGCAGCTTCGGACTGGGGAATGAAAAACTGTTTTTT

size: -
V: TRBV28
J: TRBJ1-5
D: TRBD1
CDR3: CASRVRDRGGQPQHF
DNA: TGTGCCAGCAGAGTCCGGGACAGGGGTGGCCAGCCCCAGCATTTT

size: -
V: TRBV28
J: TRBJ1-1
D: -
CDR3: CASNGFGGASQPNTEAFF
DNA: TGTGCCAGCAACGGCTTTGGGGGGGCATCACAACCGAACACTGAAGCTTTCTTT

size: -
V: TRBV28
J: TRBJ2-1
D: TRBD1
CDR3: CASIHGTGVDNEQFF
DNA: TGTGCCAGCATTCACGGGACAGGGGTCGACAATGAGCAGTTCTTC

size: -
V: TRBV29-1
J: TRBJ2-7
D: -
CDR3: CSVVRGTSYEQYF
DNA: TGCAGCGTTGTTCGGGGGACCTCCTACGAGCAGTACTTC

size: few
V: TRBV7-9
J: TRBJ2-2
D: -
CDR3: CASSPGKKFTSGELFF
DNA: TGTGCCAGCAGTCCAGGGAAGAAGTTTACAAGCGGGGAGCTGTTTTTT